This T cell receptor (beta chain) was obtained from a study of cytomegalovirus exposure and HLA in healthy donors. Study-level information: Previous work identified roughly 120 million unique TCR beta sequences from around 200 million T cells. Early release data held some 79 million unique TCRs from HLA-typed donors. Study-wide points: Equally common other TCR beta chains were less clonally expanded than HLA-associated ones, a later analysis found. Most TCR sequences were uncommon, yet certain public TCRs appeared in many donors.

It was with 60 Vbeta and 13 Jbeta primers that the PCR ran. Profiling relied on immunoSEQ multiplex PCR, and the TCRdb table lists in-frame clones only, not all of them. The sample has roughly 80,000 clones, approximately 60% seen once. Of note for this clone: What it recognizes is unknown.

Germline loops: CDR1 MNHEY, CDR2 SMNVEV (reference sequence). CDR3 length: 17 amino acids. V lost 3 bases, J lost 1 base, and 10 bases stayed unmatched. The sequencing input was PBMCs. J is TRBJ2-5 and V is TRBV27; 8 positions match TRBD1. The source is a male donor in good health and CMV-seropositive. CDR3 sequence: CASSFFGQGAAQETQYF. Written as DNA, the CDR3 is TGTGCCAGCAGTTTTTTTGGACAGGGAGCAGCCCAAGAGACCCAGTACTTC.